This entry lists 2 T cell receptor beta chains sequenced from one sample in a study of cytomegalovirus exposure and HLA in healthy donors. The PCR made use of 60 Vbeta and 13 Jbeta primers. Sequencing was performed with immunoSEQ multiplex PCR; in TCRdb, only in-frame clones are kept and a portion is missing. The sample contains around 200,000 clones, around four fifths of which appear only once. Sequencing was done on a sample of PBMCs. All receptors derive from a woman aged 60 to 75 in good health and CMV-seropositive.

The chain recombines TRBV10-3 with TRBJ1-2; D may be TRBD1 (6 bases). Germline V lookup: CDR1 ENHRY, CDR2 SYGVKD. Deletions cut 3 bases from V and 8 bases from J, with 13 bases between. CDR3 length: 13 residues. CDR3 in DNA: TGTGCCATCAGTGAAAACAGGGTTTACGGCTACACCTTC. Translation gives CAISENRVYGYTF.

This clone was counted once. CDR3 amino acids: CASSSDHRLGSGELFF. DNA of the CDR3: TGTGCCAGCAGCTCCGATCACAGGCTGGGCTCCGGGGAGCTGTTTTTT. V is TRBV7-3 and J is TRBJ2-2, with TRBD1 as a possible D gene (5 bases). Germline-derived CDR1 and CDR2 are SGHTA and FQGTGA. Trimming stripped 4 bases from V and 6 bases from J, with 18 bases between. This CDR3 spans 16 amino acids.